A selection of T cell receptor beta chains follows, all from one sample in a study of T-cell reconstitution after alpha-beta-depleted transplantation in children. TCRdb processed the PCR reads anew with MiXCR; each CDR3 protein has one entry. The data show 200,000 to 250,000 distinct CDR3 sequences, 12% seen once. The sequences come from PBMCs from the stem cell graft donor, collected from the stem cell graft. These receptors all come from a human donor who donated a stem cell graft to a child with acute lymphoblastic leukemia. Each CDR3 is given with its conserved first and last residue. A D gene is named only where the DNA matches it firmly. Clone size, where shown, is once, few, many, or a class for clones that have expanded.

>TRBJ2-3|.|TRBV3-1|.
CASSQFPGTYYTDTQYF
TGTGCCAGCAGCCAATTCCCCGGCACCTACTACACAGATACGCAGTATTTT
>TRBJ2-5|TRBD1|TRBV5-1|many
CASSLDPDRVETQYF
TGCGCCAGCAGCTTGGATCCGGACAGGGTCGAGACCCAGTACTTC
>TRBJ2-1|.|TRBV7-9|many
CASSRPGFGFEQFF
TGTGCCAGCAGCCGACCGGGGTTCGGGTTTGAGCAGTTCTTC
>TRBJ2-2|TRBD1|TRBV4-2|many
CASSQEVGTGDTGELFF
TGTGCCAGCAGCCAAGAGGTCGGGACAGGGGACACCGGGGAGCTGTTTTTT
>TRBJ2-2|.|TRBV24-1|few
CATSDSVGSESRTGELFF
TGTGCCACCAGTGACTCCGTCGGGAGCGAGTCGAGAACCGGGGAGCTGTTTTTT
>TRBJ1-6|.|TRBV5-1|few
CASSPRVGGSPLHF
TGCGCCAGCAGCCCCCGGGTTGGAGGTTCACCCCTCCACTTT
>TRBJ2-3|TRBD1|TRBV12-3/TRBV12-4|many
CASSPGTGLDTQYF
TGTGCCAGCAGCCCCGGGACAGGGTTAGATACGCAGTATTTT
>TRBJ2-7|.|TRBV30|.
CAWSLPRGTYEQYF
TGTGCCTGGAGTCTCCCCCGGGGGACCTACGAGCAGTACTTC
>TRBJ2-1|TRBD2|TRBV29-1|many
CSVDGTSGGSSYNEQFF
TGCAGCGTTGACGGGACTAGCGGGGGGAGCTCCTACAATGAGCAGTTCTTC
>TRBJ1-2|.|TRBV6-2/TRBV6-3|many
CASSYGPGANYGYTF
TGTGCCAGCAGTTACGGCCCGGGAGCGAACTATGGCTACACCTTC